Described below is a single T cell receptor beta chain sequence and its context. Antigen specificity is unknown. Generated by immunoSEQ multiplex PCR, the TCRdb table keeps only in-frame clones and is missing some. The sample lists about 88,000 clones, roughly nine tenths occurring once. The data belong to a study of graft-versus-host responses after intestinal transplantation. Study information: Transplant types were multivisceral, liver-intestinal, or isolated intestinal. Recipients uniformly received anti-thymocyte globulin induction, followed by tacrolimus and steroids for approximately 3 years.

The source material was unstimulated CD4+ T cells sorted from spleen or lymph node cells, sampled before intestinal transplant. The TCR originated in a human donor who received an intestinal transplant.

In nucleotides, the CDR3 is TGTGCCAGCAGCTTAGAAACTCCCGGTCAGCCCCAGCATTTT. This encodes CASSLETPGQPQHF. This chain connects TRBV7-9 to TRBJ1-5; D gene unclear. The V and J ends lost 1 base and 6 bases respectively, with 10 bases between them. CDR1 is SEHNR and CDR2 is FQNEAQ in the germline V gene (reference sequence). The CDR3 runs to 14 residues.